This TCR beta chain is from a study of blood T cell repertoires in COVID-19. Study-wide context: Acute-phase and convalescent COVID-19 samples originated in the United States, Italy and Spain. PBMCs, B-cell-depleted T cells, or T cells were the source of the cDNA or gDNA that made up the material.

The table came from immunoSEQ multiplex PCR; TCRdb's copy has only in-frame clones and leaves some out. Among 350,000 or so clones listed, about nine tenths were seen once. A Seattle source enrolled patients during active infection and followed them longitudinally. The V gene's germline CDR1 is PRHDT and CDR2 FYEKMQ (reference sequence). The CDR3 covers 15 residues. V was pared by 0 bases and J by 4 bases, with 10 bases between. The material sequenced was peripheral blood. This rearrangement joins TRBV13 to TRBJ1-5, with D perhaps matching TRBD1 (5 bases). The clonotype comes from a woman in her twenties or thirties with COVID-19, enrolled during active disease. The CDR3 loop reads CASSLGGAGNQPQHF. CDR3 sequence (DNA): TGTGCCAGCAGCTTAGGAGGGGCTGGAAATCAGCCCCAGCATTTT. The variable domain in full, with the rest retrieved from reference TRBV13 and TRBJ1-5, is AAGVIQSPRHLIKEKRETATLKCYPIPRHDTVYWYQQGPGQDPQFLISFYEKMQSDKGSIPDRFSAQQFSDYHSELNMSSLELGDSALYFCASSLGGAGNQPQHFGDGTRLSIL.